This TCR beta chain was sequenced for a study of blood T cell repertoires in COVID-19. Study at large: Sample material is recorded as cDNA or gDNA derived from T cells, B-cell-depleted T cells, or PBMCs.

Per the study methods: Counts of nucleated cells, estimated from reference gene primer amplification, were obtained. Assay used: immunoSEQ multiplex PCR; TCRdb lists only in-frame clones, some missing. V, J and clone size are taken as reported in that table, and D and trimming were inferred from the DNA itself. The table has tens of thousands of clones, about 80% seen once. The V end lost 4 bases, the J end lost 2 bases, and 8 bases lay between the germline ends. CDR1 MGHRA and CDR2 YSYEKL come from the germline V gene. The CDR3 loop spans 13 amino acids. The rearrangement uses TRBV4-1 and TRBJ2-5; possible D gene TRBD2, 6 bases. This sequence originates from a man in his fifties or sixties with active or convalescent COVID-19. Sequences were obtained from peripheral blood. CDR3: CASSRAGQETQYF. The CDR3 DNA is TGCGCCAGCAGCCGCGCGGGGCAAGAGACCCAGTACTTC.